This TCR beta chain was documented in a study of blood T cell repertoires in COVID-19. Study at large: From the United States, Italy and Spain came samples of acute and convalescent COVID-19. From T cells, B-cell-depleted T cells, or PBMCs came the material, which was cDNA or gDNA.

In the study's own analysis: Nucleated cell counts were estimated from reference gene primer amplification. The repertoire was sequenced with immunoSEQ multiplex PCR; TCRdb's copy has only in-frame clones and lacks some. V, J and clone size derive from that table, while D and trimming were established from the DNA sequence. The sample has some 150,000 clones; about 77% are singletons. The CDR3 runs to 14 residues. Germline V gene sequence: CDR1 SGHNT, CDR2 YYREEE (reference sequence). Deletions cut 4 bases from V and 8 bases from J, with 18 bases between. The chain has TRBV5-4 and TRBJ1-2; possibly TRBD1 for D (5 bases). This clonotype originated in a woman of 80 years or more with acute or convalescent COVID-19. The sample taken for sequencing was peripheral blood. The CDR3 DNA follows: TGTGCCAGCAGCAACCCGGAGGGGCGGAGGGGCTACACCTTC. Amino acids: CASSNPEGRRGYTF.